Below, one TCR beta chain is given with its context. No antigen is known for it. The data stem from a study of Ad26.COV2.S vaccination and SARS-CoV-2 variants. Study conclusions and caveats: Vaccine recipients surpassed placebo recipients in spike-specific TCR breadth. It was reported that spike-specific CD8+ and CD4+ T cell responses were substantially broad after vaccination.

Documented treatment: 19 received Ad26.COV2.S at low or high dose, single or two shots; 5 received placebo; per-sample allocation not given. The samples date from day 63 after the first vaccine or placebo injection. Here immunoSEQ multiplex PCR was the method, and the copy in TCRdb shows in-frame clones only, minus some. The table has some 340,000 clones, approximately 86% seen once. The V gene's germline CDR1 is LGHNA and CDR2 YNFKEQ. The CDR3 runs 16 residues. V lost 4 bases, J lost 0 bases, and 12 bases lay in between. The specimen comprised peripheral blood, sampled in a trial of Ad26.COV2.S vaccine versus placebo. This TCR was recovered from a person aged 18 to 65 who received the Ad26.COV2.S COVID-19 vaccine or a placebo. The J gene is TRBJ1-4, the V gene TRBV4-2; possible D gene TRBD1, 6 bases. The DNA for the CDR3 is TGTGCCAGCAGCCCGGAGGGGGGTCCAACTAATGAAAAACTGTTTTTT. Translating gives CASSPEGGPTNEKLFF.